This T cell receptor beta chain was sequenced during a study of blood T cell repertoires in COVID-19. Whole-study context: Samples representing acute and convalescent COVID-19 were sourced from the United States, Italy and Spain. In each case, the material was cDNA or gDNA derived from T cells, B-cell-depleted T cells, or PBMCs.

In the source study's methods: Nucleated cell counts were estimated from reference gene primer amplification. The assay was immunoSEQ multiplex PCR, and TCRdb's table has in-frame clones only and misses some. V, J and clone size were drawn from that table, and D and trimming were deduced from the DNA. This table holds approximately 54,000 clones, roughly 79% found once. Germline V gives CDR1 MNHEY, CDR2 SVGAGI. V shed 5 bases and J 6 bases; nucleotides not matched to a gene: 5. The CDR3 length is 15 residues. Sequencing used peripheral blood. This clonotype was sampled from a woman aged 60-75 years with acute or convalescent COVID-19. This rearrangement joins TRBV6-5 to TRBJ1-5; 12 bases line up with TRBD1. The CDR3 sequence is CASSPGTGGFQPQHF. The CDR3 DNA reads TGTGCCAGCAGTCCAGGGACAGGGGGCTTTCAGCCCCAGCATTTT.